The clone carrying this T cell receptor (beta chain) is termed medium-sized. The CDR3 length is 11 residues. Per germline, CDR1 SNHLY and CDR2 FYNNEI. The V end was cut by 9 bases, the J end by 5 bases, with 7 bases between. The entry originates in a study of graft-versus-host responses after intestinal transplantation. Responder cells that were proliferating and CFSE-low, both CD3+CD4+ and CD3+CD8+, were sorted after the reaction. Libraries were prepared by immunoSEQ multiplex PCR; TCRdb keeps only in-frame clonotypes and omits some of them. Counted here are some 10,000 clones, 30% occurring once; the ten biggest clones make up around 3%.

The sequences come from alloreactive CD4+ T cells from a mixed lymphocyte reaction culture, collected before intestinal transplant. The subset was: CFSE-low proliferating T cells sorted from roughly six-day pre-transplant mixed lymphocyte reaction (GvH or HvG direction). V usage is TRBV2 and J usage is TRBJ2-2; D uncertain. The receptor's source is a human patient who received an intestinal transplant. The CDR3 nucleotides read TGTGCCAGTCGTCCTACCGGGGAGCTGTTTTTT. Its protein is CASRPTGELFF.